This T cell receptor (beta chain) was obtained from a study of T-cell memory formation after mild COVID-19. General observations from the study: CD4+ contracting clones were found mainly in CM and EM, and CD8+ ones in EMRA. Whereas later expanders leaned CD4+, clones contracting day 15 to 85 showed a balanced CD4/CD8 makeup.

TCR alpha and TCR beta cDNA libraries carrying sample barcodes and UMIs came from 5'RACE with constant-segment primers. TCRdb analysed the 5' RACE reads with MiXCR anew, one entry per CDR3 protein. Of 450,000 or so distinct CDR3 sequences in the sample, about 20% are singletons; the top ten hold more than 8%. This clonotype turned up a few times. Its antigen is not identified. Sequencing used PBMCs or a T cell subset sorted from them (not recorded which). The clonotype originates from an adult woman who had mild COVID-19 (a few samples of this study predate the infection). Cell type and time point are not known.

The CDR3, as DNA: TGTGCCAGCAGCTCCCTGGGGATGGAGACCACAGATACGCAGTATTTT. Translation gives CASSSLGMETTDTQYF. This rearrangement joins TRBV7-3 to TRBJ2-3; D remains unclear. V shed 4 bases and J shed 2 bases, with 16 bases lying between them. CDR1 is SGHTA and CDR2 is FQGTGA in the germline V gene. There are 16 residues in the CDR3.